This T cell receptor (beta chain) originates from a study of control samples from healthy donors and cancer patients. Assay used: immunoSEQ multiplex PCR; TCRdb lists only in-frame clones, some missing. The data contain 80,000 or so clones, about nine tenths of them singletons. Germline CDR1 SNHLY, CDR2 FYNNEI. Trimming left V 7 bases short and J 0 bases short, with 7 bases between. The CDR3 covers 12 residues. The clonotype originates from a man in his forties or fifties in good health. The chain joins TRBV2 to TRBJ2-7; no reliable D call. Material for sequencing was blood. CDR3 coding DNA: TGTGCCAGCAAGATAAGCTCCTACGAGCAGTACTTC. It is translated as CASKISSYEQYF.